A single sample is the source of the 5 T cell receptor beta chains below, sequenced in a study of OX40 agonist ivuxolimab in advanced cancers. Data came from immunoSEQ multiplex PCR; TCRdb stores just in-frame clones and leaves some out. The sample includes about 100,000 clones, about 90% of them seen just once. The sample here was CD4+ or CD8+ T cells sorted from blood, taken in a trial of the OX40 agonist ivuxolimab. Receptors originate from an adult with an advanced solid tumor such as melanoma, head and neck, liver or kidney cancer.

This chain links TRBV11-2 with TRBJ2-7; possible D gene TRBD2, 7 bases. The V and J ends lost 2 bases and 2 bases respectively, with 16 bases between them. The CDR3 covers 16 residues. The germline gives CDR1 SGHAT, CDR2 FQNNGV. In nucleotides, the CDR3 is TGTGCCAGCAGCTTACTGGGTGTAGGGGGGGCCTACGAGCAGTACTTC. Its protein is CASSLLGVGGAYEQYF.

This sequence joins TRBV5-6 and TRBJ2-7; 7 nucleotides match TRBD1. This CDR3 is 13 amino acids long. CDR1 and CDR2 from the germline V gene are SGHDT and YYEEEE. J was trimmed by 8 bases and V by 5 bases; bases with no gene match: 10. The CDR3 here is CASRIPGQTKQYF. The CDR3 DNA reads TGTGCCAGCAGAATTCCGGGACAGACGAAGCAGTACTTC.

CDR3 amino acids: CSVPWGQPEKLFF. The DNA of the CDR3 is TGCAGCGTCCCGTGGGGACAGCCGGAAAAACTGTTTTTT. The chain carries TRBV29-1 and TRBJ1-4, with 7 bases lining up with TRBD1. The CDR3 is 13 amino acids. Germline V CDR1 and CDR2: SQVTM, ANQGSEA. With V trimmed by 6 bases and J by 8 bases, 9 bases remained unmatched.

The J gene is TRBJ1-1, the V gene TRBV6-5; no reliable D call. V dropped 2 bases and J dropped 4 bases, with 11 bases sitting between them. Germline V gene lookup returns CDR1 MNHEY and CDR2 SVGAGI. This CDR3 has 14 residues. The CDR3 DNA is TGTGCCAGCAGTTACCATCAGGTTTCCACTGAAGCTTTCTTT. Translating gives CASSYHQVSTEAFF.

The chain couples TRBV11-1 to TRBJ2-7; no firm D call. This CDR3 comprises 14 residues. V was clipped by 6 bases and J by 0 bases, with 12 bases between them. Germline CDR1 SGHAT, CDR2 FQDESV (reference sequence). In nucleotides, the CDR3 is TGTGCCAGCAGTCAGAGTCCGGGCTCCTACGAGCAGTACTTC. It translates to CASSQSPGSYEQYF.